The 27 T cell receptor beta chains reported below all come from one sample, sequenced in a study of T cell changes during pregnancy in multiple sclerosis. TCRdb keeps only in-frame clones here, not all; method: immunoSEQ multiplex PCR. The table lists roughly 56,000 clones, 88% of them singletons. The source was peripheral blood, collected in the first trimester of pregnancy. These receptors originate from a female donor with multiple sclerosis, enrolled in a pregnancy study.

This sequence joins TRBV19 and TRBJ1-3; no clear D. There are 16 residues in the CDR3. Germline lookup yields CDR1 LNHDA and CDR2 SQIVND (reference sequence). The V gene lost 1 base and the J gene lost 7 bases, with 17 bases spanning the gap. CDR3 sequence: CASSIARDLSGNTIYF. The CDR3 DNA reads as TGTGCCAGTAGTATAGCCCGCGACCTGTCGGGGAACACCATATATTTT.

The chain joins TRBV10-2 to TRBJ2-7, with 7 positions matching TRBD2. Germline V CDR1 and CDR2: WSHSY, SAAADI. V lost 3 bases to trimming and J lost 4 bases; unmatched junction nucleotides: 6. The CDR3 covers 14 residues. In DNA form, the CDR3 reads TGCGCCAGCAGTGATGGACTAGAATATTACGAGCAGTACTTC. Protein sequence: CASSDGLEYYEQYF.

The chain is built from TRBV19 and TRBJ2-1; possibly TRBD1 for D (6 bases). CDR1 is LNHDA and CDR2 is SQIVND in the germline V gene (reference sequence). Between the trimmed V and J ends, which lost 5 bases and 3 bases, there was a span of 14 bases. This CDR3 region has 15 residues. In nucleotides, the CDR3 is TGTGCCAGTAGTCCCCTTGAGGGGGTCTACAATGAGCAGTTCTTC. This encodes CASSPLEGVYNEQFF. Full variable domain (remainder filled in from reference TRBV19 and TRBJ2-1): DGGITQSPKYLFRKEGQNVTLSCEQNLNHDAMYWYRQDPGQGLRLIYYSQIVNDFQKGDIAEGYSVSREKKESFPLTVTSAQKNPTAFYLCASSPLEGVYNEQFFGPGTRLTVL.

The chain links TRBV9 to TRBJ2-5, with 8 bases identical to TRBD2. The CDR3 loop spans 13 amino acids. Germline V gives CDR1 SGDLS, CDR2 YYNGEE. J was trimmed by 3 bases and V by 6 bases; bases with no gene match: 4. The CDR3 DNA sequence: TGTGCCAGCACCGGGACTAGTGAAGAGACCCAGTACTTC. Protein: CASTGTSEETQYF.

The chain recombines TRBV9 with TRBJ1-2; D remains unclear. CDR1 and CDR2 (germline): SGDLS, YYNGEE. With 0 bases removed from V and 4 bases from J, the gap between germline ends came to 13 bases. This CDR3 contains 15 residues. In DNA, the CDR3 is TGTGCCAGCAGCGTAGAACCCACAGTAAGCTATGGCTACACCTTC. Translation gives CASSVEPTVSYGYTF.

The genes are TRBV5-1 and TRBJ2-7; TRBD1 matches 8 bases. This CDR3 is 15 amino acids long. Germline CDR1 reads SGHRS; CDR2 reads YFSETQ. The junction had 3 bases not matched to a gene; V was cut back by 0 bases and J by 1 base. The CDR3 is CASSLVQGGSYEQYF. CDR3 nucleotide sequence: TGCGCCAGCAGCTTGGTACAGGGGGGATCCTACGAGCAGTACTTC.

V is TRBV19 and J is TRBJ2-4; the D gene is possibly TRBD1 (5 bases). CDR1 and CDR2 from the germline V gene are LNHDA and SQIVND (reference sequence). This CDR3 is built from 15 residues. Trimming left V 6 bases short and J 6 bases short, with 18 bases between. The CDR3 here is CASSIQGSGSNIQYF. CDR3 DNA sequence: TGTGCCAGTAGCATCCAGGGAAGTGGGTCAAACATTCAGTACTTC.

The genes are TRBV27 and TRBJ1-5; TRBD1 agrees at 10 bases. J lost 5 bases, V lost 1 base, and 5 bases had no gene match. The CDR3 runs 16 residues. Germline assignment: CDR1 MNHEY and CDR2 SMNVEV (reference sequence). The CDR3 loop is CASSLLGQGSYQPQHF. The CDR3 bases are TGTGCCAGCAGTTTATTGGGACAGGGGTCGTATCAGCCCCAGCATTTT.

The chain recombines TRBV27 with TRBJ2-7, with 12 positions matching TRBD1. The CDR3 covers 14 residues. The junction had 5 bases not matched to a gene; V was cut back by 6 bases and J by 5 bases. CDR1 is MNHEY, CDR2 SMNVEV, per germline (reference sequence). CDR3 sequence: CASRGQGAVNEQYF. DNA of the CDR3: TGTGCCAGCAGGGGACAGGGGGCCGTCAACGAGCAGTACTTC.

The V call is TRBV6-1, the J call TRBJ1-1; D might be TRBD1 (5 bases). The CDR3 is 15 amino acids. V lost 6 bases and J lost 7, with 21 bases in between. Germline V gene sequence: CDR1 MNHNS, CDR2 SASEGT. CDR3 bases: TGTGCCAGCAGAAATAACCTACAGGTGGGGCTTGAAGCTTTCTTT. It is translated as CASRNNLQVGLEAFF.

The rearrangement uses TRBV10-3 and TRBJ1-1; TRBD1 might be the D (6 bases). The CDR3 totals 13 residues. Germline CDR1 and CDR2: ENHRY and SYGVKD. V was trimmed by 5 bases and J by 3 bases, leaving 10 bases between them. The CDR3 nucleotides read TGTGCCATCAGTAACGCAGGGGACACTGAAGCTTTCTTT. Amino acid sequence: CAISNAGDTEAFF.

The gene calls are TRBV7-2 and TRBJ1-5; possible D gene TRBD1, 6 bases. Trimming left V 1 base short and J 9 bases short, with 13 bases between. CDR3 length equals 14 residues. Germline V CDR1 and CDR2: SGHTA, FQGNSA. CDR3 region: CASSLGPGAGPQHF. CDR3 in DNA: TGTGCCAGCAGCTTAGGGCCAGGGGCGGGGCCCCAGCATTTT.

The chain is built from TRBV30 and TRBJ2-3, with D tentatively TRBD2 (6 bases). This CDR3 has 14 amino acids. The germline gives CDR1 GTSNPN, CDR2 SVGIG (reference sequence). V was cut by 2 bases and J by 2 bases, with 11 bases left in between. CDR3 sequence reads: CAWSLGGATDTQYF. Here the CDR3 DNA reads TGTGCCTGGAGTTTGGGGGGAGCCACAGATACGCAGTATTTT.

This chain joins TRBV4-1 and TRBJ2-7, with 8 bases lining up with TRBD1. Germline V gene data show CDR1 as MGHRA and CDR2 as YSYEKL. CDR3 length: 15 residues. V dropped 0 bases and J dropped 5; count of bases not matched to a gene: 6. As DNA, the CDR3 is TGCGCCAGCAGCCAAGATTTGCAGGGGGCTGACGAGCAGTACTTC. Translation gives CASSQDLQGADEQYF.

The rearrangement links TRBV9 to TRBJ2-1; 9 positions match TRBD2. After removal of 1 base from V and 6 bases from J, the junction contained 5 bases not matched to a gene. This CDR3 spans 15 amino acids. Germline assignment: CDR1 SGDLS and CDR2 YYNGEE. The CDR3 reads CASSVLAGWSNEQFF. In DNA form, the CDR3 reads TGTGCCAGCAGCGTACTAGCGGGATGGTCCAATGAGCAGTTCTTC.

V usage is TRBV18 and J usage is TRBJ1-1; weak D call: TRBD1 (5 bases). The CDR3 is made up of 15 amino acids. Trimming cost V 4 bases and J 3 bases, with 15 bases left between them. CDR1 is KGHSH, CDR2 LQKENI, per germline. CDR3 amino acids: CASSLRRGDDTEAFF. In DNA form, the CDR3 reads TGTGCCAGCTCACTCCGCCGCGGGGACGACACTGAAGCTTTCTTT.

The chain links TRBV6-5 to TRBJ2-5; D gene ambiguous. Deletions cut 6 bases from V and 1 base from J, with 6 bases between. Germline V lookup: CDR1 MNHEY, CDR2 SVGAGI. This CDR3 is 12 amino acids long. The CDR3 DNA reads as TGTGCCAGCAGCTTCGGCCAAGAGACCCAGTACTTC. It codes for CASSFGQETQYF.

The chain recombines TRBV6-5 with TRBJ1-4; 8 nucleotides line up with TRBD1. Trimming at V came to 6 bases and at J to 10 bases, leaving 10 bases not matched to a gene. The CDR3 is made up of 14 amino acids. CDR1 MNHEY and CDR2 SVGAGI come from the germline V gene. The CDR3 region is CASSLDREMGKLFF. The CDR3 bases are TGTGCCAGCAGCCTGGACAGGGAGATGGGAAAACTGTTTTTT.

The chain joins TRBV7-2 to TRBJ2-1; D ambiguous. The germline CDR1 and CDR2 sequences are SGHTA and FQGNSA. Trimming left V 4 bases short and J 6 bases short, with 13 bases between. This CDR3 is built from 14 residues. This chain's CDR3 is CASSSSMRRNEQFF. The DNA for the CDR3 is TGTGCCAGCAGCTCCTCCATGAGGCGCAATGAGCAGTTCTTC.

The gene calls are TRBV19 and TRBJ2-3; 9 nucleotides agree with TRBD2. After removal of 1 base from V and 1 base from J, the junction contained 3 bases not matched to a gene. Germline V gene sequence: CDR1 LNHDA, CDR2 SQIVND (reference sequence). CDR3 size: 16 residues. The DNA for the CDR3 is TGTGCCAGTAGTATAGCCCGGACTAGCGGCACAGATACGCAGTATTTT. It is translated as CASSIARTSGTDTQYF.

This clone has just one count. This rearrangement joins TRBV2 to TRBJ2-7; D is possibly TRBD2 (7 bases). Per the germline V gene, CDR1 is SNHLY and CDR2 is FYNNEI. The CDR3 loop spans 14 amino acids. The V gene lost 6 bases and the J gene lost 0 bases, with 12 bases spanning the gap. The CDR3 region has the DNA TGTGCCAGCAGGGGCGGGGGCCGCTCCTACGAGCAGTACTTC. Translated, it gives CASRGGGRSYEQYF.

V usage is TRBV28 and J usage is TRBJ2-3, with 10 bases identical to TRBD2. The V and J ends lost 4 bases and 4 bases, in that order; junction bases with no gene match: 14. The CDR3 loop spans 18 amino acids. CDR1 MDHEN and CDR2 SYDVKM come from the germline V gene. The CDR3 nucleotides read TGTGCCAGCAGTTCCGGGACTAGCGAGGGGGGGGCCTCAGATACGCAGTATTTT. Its protein is CASSSGTSEGGASDTQYF. Full variable domain (outside the CDR3, taken from reference TRBV28 and TRBJ2-3): DVKVTQSSRYLVKRTGEKVFLECVQDMDHENMFWYRQDPGLGLRLIYFSYDVKMKEKGDIPEGYSVSREKKERFSLILESASTNQTSMYLCASSSGTSEGGASDTQYFGPGTRLTVL.

The J gene is TRBJ2-3, the V gene TRBV18, with a tentative D call TRBD2 (5 bases). V dropped 1 base and J dropped 0 bases, with 17 bases sitting between them. This CDR3 has 18 residues. Germline CDR1 KGHSH, CDR2 LQKENI. This chain's CDR3 is CASSPQGGPVASTDTQYF. The CDR3 nucleotides are TGTGCCAGCTCACCACAAGGAGGTCCTGTAGCTAGCACAGATACGCAGTATTTT.

The chain carries TRBV5-4 and TRBJ2-1, with 10 bases matching TRBD2. The germline gives CDR1 SGHNT, CDR2 YYREEE (reference sequence). This CDR3 region has 15 residues. The V and J ends lost 0 bases and 9 bases, in that order; junction bases with no gene match: 6. The CDR3, as DNA: TGTGCCAGCAGCTTGGAGAGCGGGAGGGCCCTTGAGCAGTTCTTC. This encodes CASSLESGRALEQFF.

V gene TRBV5-6 combines with J gene TRBJ2-3; 11 nucleotides match TRBD2. CDR1 is SGHDT and CDR2 is YYEEEE in the germline V gene. Trimming at V came to 0 bases and at J to 3 bases, leaving 3 bases not matched to a gene. The CDR3 extends over 16 amino acids. The chain's CDR3 is CASSLGLAGTTDTQYF. In DNA form, the CDR3 reads TGTGCCAGCAGCTTGGGACTAGCGGGAACAACAGATACGCAGTATTTT.

This clone was observed a single time. The chain couples TRBV18 to TRBJ1-1; D call uncertain. CDR1 and CDR2 (germline): KGHSH, LQKENI. The CDR3 length is 13 residues. V dropped 3 bases and J dropped 7 bases, with 12 bases sitting between them. The DNA for the CDR3 is TGTGCCAGCTCACCCCAGAAGAGGAGTGAAGCTTTCTTT. This translates into CASSPQKRSEAFF.

V and J are TRBV6-6 and TRBJ2-2, with D uncertain. V was shortened by 8 bases and J by 5 bases, with 18 bases between the two germline ends. Germline V gene sequence: CDR1 MNHNY, CDR2 SVGAGI (reference sequence). The CDR3 is 15 residues long. CDR3 region: CASRDSLTITGELFF. As DNA, the CDR3 is TGTGCCAGCCGTGACTCCCTAACCATTACCGGGGAGCTGTTTTTT.